This T cell receptor (beta chain) was identified in a study of vaccination and CD4 T cells after COVID-19. Deletions cut 6 bases from V and 2 bases from J, with 13 bases between. The CDR3 consists of 14 residues. Notes on this clonotype: Its specificity is not known.

Scientists ran DNA taken from cultured CD4+ T cells through the Oncomine TCR Beta short-read assay for sequencing. TCRdb re-analysed the PCR reads in MiXCR, keeping a single row per CDR3 protein. The sample lists roughly 13,000 distinct CDR3 sequences; approximately 63% were seen once. Treatment of the sample: roughly ten-day PBMC culture with coronavirus spike peptide pools or control peptides (ViraFEST assay). This rearrangement joins TRBV12-3 or TRBV12-4 to TRBJ1-1; weak D call: TRBD1 (6 bases). This sequence was found in a human donor who had recovered from COVID-19. The source material was CD4+ T cells from blood, cultured in vitro. As DNA, the CDR3 is TGTGCCAGCAGCTCGATTGGGGGCAACACTGAAGCTTTCTTT. This translates into CASSSIGGNTEAFF.